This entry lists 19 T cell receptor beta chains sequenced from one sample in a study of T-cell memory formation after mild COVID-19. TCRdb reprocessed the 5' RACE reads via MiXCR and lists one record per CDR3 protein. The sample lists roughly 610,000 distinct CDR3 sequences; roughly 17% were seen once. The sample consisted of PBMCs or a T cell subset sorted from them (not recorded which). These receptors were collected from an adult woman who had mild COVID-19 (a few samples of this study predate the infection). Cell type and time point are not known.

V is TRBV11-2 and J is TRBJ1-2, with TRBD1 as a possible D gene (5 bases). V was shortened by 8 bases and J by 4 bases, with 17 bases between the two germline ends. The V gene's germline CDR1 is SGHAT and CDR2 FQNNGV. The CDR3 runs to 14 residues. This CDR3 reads CASGPGVTGYGYTF. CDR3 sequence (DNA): TGTGCCAGCGGACCAGGAGTTACAGGCTATGGCTACACCTTC.

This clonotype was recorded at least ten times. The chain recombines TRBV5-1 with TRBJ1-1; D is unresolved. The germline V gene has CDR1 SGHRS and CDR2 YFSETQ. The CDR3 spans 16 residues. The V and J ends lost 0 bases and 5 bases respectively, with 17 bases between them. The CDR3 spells CASSLEWAGGRTEAFF. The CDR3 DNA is TGCGCCAGCAGCTTGGAGTGGGCAGGTGGGCGGACTGAAGCTTTCTTT.

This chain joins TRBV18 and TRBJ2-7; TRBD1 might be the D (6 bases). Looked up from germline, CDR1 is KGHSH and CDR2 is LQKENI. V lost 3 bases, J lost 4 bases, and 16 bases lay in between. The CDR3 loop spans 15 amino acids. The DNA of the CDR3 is TGTGCCAGCTCACCTCAAAGCAGGGGTTGGTACGAGCAGTACTTC. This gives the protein CASSPQSRGWYEQYF.

CDR3 DNA sequence: TGTGCCAGCAGTTCCTCAGGGCAGAAATCACCCCTCCACTTT. Residues: CASSSSGQKSPLHF. This chain joins TRBV12-3 or TRBV12-4 and TRBJ1-6; D may be TRBD1 (5 bases). Between the trimmed V and J ends, which lost 4 bases and 10 bases, there was a span of 14 bases. The CDR3 runs 14 residues.

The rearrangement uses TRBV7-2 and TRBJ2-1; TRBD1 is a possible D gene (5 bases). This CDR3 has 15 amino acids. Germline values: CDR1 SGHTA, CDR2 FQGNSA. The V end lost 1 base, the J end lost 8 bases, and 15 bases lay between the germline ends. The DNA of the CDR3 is TGTGCCAGCAGCTTAGAGTTGCAGGGTGGGGATGAGCAGTTCTTC. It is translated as CASSLELQGGDEQFF.

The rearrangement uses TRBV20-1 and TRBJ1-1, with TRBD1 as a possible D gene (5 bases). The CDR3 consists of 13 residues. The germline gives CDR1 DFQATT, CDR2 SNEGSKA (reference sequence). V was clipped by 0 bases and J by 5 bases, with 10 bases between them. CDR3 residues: CSARELGETEAFF. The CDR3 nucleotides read TGCAGTGCTAGAGAACTGGGGGAGACTGAAGCTTTCTTT.

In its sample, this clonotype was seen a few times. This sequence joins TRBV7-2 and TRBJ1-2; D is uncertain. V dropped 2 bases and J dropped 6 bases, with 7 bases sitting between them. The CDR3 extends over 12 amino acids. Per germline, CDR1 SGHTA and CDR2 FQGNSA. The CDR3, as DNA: TGTGCCAGCAGCTTATACGGGGATGGCTACACCTTC. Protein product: CASSLYGDGYTF.

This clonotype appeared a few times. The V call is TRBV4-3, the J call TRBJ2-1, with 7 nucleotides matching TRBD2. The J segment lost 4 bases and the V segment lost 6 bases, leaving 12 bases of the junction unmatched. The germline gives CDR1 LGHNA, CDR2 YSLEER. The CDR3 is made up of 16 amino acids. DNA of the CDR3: TGCGCCAGCAGTCCAACGGTCGGGAGGAATTACAATGAGCAGTTCTTC. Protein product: CASSPTVGRNYNEQFF.

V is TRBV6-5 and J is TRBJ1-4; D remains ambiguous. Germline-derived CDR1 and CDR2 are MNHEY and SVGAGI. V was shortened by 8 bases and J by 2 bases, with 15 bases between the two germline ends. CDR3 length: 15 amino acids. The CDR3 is CASSWEQATNEKLFF. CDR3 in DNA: TGTGCCAGCTCGTGGGAGCAGGCTACTAATGAAAAACTGTTTTTT.

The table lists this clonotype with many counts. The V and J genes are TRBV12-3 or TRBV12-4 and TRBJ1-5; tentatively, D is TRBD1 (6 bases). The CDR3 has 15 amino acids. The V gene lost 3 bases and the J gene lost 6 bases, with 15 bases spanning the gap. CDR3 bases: TGTGCCAGCAGTTTCTCCGGGGGGGGCGGTCAGCCCCAGCATTTT. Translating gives CASSFSGGGGQPQHF.

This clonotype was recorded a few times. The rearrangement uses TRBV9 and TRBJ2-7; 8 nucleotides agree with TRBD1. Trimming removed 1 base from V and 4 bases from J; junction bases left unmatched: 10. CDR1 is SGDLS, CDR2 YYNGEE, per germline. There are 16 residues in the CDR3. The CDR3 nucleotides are TGTGCCAGCAGCGTATCGGTGGCAGGGGGCAGGTACGAGCAGTACTTC. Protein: CASSVSVAGGRYEQYF.

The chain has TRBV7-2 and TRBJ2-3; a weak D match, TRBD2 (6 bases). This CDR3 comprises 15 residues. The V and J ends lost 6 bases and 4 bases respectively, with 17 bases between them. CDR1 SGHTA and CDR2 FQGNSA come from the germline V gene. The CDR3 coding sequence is TGTGCCAGCAGGGTGGGGGGAAATGGGGCAGATACGCAGTATTTT. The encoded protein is CASRVGGNGADTQYF.

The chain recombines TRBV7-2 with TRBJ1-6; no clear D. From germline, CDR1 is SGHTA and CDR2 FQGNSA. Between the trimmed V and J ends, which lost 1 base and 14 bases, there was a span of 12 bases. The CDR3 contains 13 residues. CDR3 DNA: TGTGCCAGCAGCTTAGTCCGTGCCGAGGCCCTCCACTTT. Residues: CASSLVRAEALHF. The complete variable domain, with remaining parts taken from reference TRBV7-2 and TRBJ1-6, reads GAGVSQSPSNKVTEKGKDVELRCDPISGHTALYWYRQSLGQGLEFLIYFQGNSAPDKSGLPSDRFSAERTGGSVSTLTIQRTQQEDSAVYLCASSLVRAEALHFGNGTRLTVT.

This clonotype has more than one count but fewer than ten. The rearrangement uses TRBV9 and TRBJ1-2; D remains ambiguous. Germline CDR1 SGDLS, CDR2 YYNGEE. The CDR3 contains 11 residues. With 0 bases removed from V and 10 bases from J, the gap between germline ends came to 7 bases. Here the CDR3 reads CASSVDSSYTF. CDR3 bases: TGTGCCAGCAGCGTAGACAGCTCCTACACCTTC.

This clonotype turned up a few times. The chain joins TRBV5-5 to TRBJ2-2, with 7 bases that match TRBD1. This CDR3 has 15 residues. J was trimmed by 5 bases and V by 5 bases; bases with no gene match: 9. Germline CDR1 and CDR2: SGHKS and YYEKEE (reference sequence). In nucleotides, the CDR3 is TGTGCCAGCAGTACCGGGACAGTTACTACCGGGGAGCTGTTTTTT. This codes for CASSTGTVTTGELFF.

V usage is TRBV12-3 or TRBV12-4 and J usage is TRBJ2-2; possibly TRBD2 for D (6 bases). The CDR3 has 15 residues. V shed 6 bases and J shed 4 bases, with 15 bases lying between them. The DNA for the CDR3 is TGTGCCAGCAGAAAGACGGGGGTGGGCACCGGGGAGCTGTTTTTT. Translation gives CASRKTGVGTGELFF.

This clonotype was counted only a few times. CDR3 coding DNA: TGTGCCAGCAGCCAAGGACGGTACTCTGGAAACACCATATATTTT. Encoded protein: CASSQGRYSGNTIYF. The V and J genes are TRBV7-2 and TRBJ1-3; D remains unclear. With 5 bases removed from V and 0 bases from J, the gap between germline ends came to 11 bases. The germline V gene encodes CDR1 SGHTA and CDR2 FQGNSA. The CDR3 consists of 15 residues.

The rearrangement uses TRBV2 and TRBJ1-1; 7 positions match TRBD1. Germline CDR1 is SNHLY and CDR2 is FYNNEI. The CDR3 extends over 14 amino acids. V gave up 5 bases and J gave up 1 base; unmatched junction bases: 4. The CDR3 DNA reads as TGTGCCAGCAGTTGGGGACAGAGGAACACTGAAGCTTTCTTT. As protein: CASSWGQRNTEAFF. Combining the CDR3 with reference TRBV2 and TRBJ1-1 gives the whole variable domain EPEVTQTPSHQVTQMGQEVILRCVPISNHLYFYWYRQILGQKVEFLVSFYNNEISEKSEIFDDQFSVERPDGSNFTLKIRSTKLEDSAMYFCASSWGQRNTEAFFGQGTRLTVV.

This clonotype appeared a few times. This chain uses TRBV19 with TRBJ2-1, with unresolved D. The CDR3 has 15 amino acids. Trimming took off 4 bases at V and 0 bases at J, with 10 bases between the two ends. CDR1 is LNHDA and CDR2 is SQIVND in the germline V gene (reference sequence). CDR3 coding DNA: TGTGCCAGTAGTAGGGCGGCGAGCTCCTACAATGAGCAGTTCTTC. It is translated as CASSRAASSYNEQFF.